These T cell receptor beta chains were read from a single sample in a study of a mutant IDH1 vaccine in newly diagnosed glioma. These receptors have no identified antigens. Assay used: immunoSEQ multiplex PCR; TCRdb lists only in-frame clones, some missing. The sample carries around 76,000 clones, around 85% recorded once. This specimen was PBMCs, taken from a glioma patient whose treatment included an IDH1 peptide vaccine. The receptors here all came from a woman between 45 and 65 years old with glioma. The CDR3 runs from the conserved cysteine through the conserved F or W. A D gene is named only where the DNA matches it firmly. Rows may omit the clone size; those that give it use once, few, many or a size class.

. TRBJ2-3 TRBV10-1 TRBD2 CASSESSPSGITDTQYF TGCGCCAGCAGTGAGTCGAGTCCTAGCGGGATCACAGATACGCAGTATTTT
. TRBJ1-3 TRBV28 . CAVKRDAGNTIYF TGTGCCGTCAAGAGGGACGCTGGAAACACCATATATTTT
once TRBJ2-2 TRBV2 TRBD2 CASIGTSGLSHTGELFF TGTGCCAGCATCGGGACTAGCGGACTATCCCACACCGGGGAGCTGTTTTTT
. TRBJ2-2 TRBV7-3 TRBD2 CASSLSGRSTGELFF TGTGCCAGCAGCTTGAGCGGGAGGTCCACCGGGGAGCTGTTTTTT
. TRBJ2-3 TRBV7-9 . CASSWSFDTQYF TGTGCCAGCAGCTGGAGTTTCGATACGCAGTATTTT
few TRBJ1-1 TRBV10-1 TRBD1 CASSTGQGRTEAFF TGCGCCAGCAGTACGGGACAGGGGAGGACTGAAGCTTTCTTT
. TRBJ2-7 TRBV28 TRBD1 CASSRQGTHEQYF TGTGCCAGCAGTCGACAGGGTACGCACGAGCAGTACTTC
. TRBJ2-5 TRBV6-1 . CASSESAWLQETQYF TGTGCCAGCAGTGAATCCGCCTGGCTACAAGAGACCCAGTACTTC
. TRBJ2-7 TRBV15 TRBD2 CATSRDHSGSPYEQYF TGTGCCACCAGCAGAGATCACAGCGGGAGCCCCTACGAGCAGTACTTC
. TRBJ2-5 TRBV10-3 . CAIRKTGQETQYF TGTGCCATCAGGAAGACGGGGCAAGAGACCCAGTACTTC
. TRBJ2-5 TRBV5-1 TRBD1 CASSATLGQGGGTYQETQYF TGCGCCAGCAGCGCAACACTCGGACAGGGTGGGGGGACGTACCAAGAGACCCAGTACTTC
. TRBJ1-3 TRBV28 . CASSISGKAGNTIYF TGTGCCAGCAGTATTTCAGGGAAGGCTGGAAACACCATATATTTT
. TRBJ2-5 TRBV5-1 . CASSLAPFSETQYF TGCGCCAGCAGCTTGGCCCCGTTCTCGGAGACCCAGTACTTC
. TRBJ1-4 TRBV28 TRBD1 CASRNSGTGATNEKLFF TGTGCCAGCAGAAATTCCGGGACAGGGGCAACTAATGAAAAACTGTTTTTT
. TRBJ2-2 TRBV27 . CASSPTGELFF TGTGCCAGCAGTCCGACCGGGGAGCTGTTTTTT
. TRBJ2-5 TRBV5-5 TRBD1 CASTHTTGGQETQYF TGTGCCAGCACTCACACGACAGGGGGCCAAGAGACCCAGTACTTC
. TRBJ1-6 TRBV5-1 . CASKPRQSDNSPLHF TGCGCCAGCAAACCCAGACAGAGTGATAATTCACCCCTCCACTTT
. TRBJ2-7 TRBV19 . CASSPGASSYEQYF TGTGCCAGTAGTCCGGGGGCGAGCTCCTACGAGCAGTACTTC
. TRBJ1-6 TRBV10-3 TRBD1 CAISGQGTYNSPLHF TGTGCCATCAGTGGACAGGGGACCTATAATTCACCCCTCCACTTT
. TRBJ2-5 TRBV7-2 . CASSPGLVRDQYF TGTGCCAGCAGCCCTGGACTGGTTCGGGACCAGTACTTC
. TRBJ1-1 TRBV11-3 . CPRERLLNTEAFF TGTCCCCGAGAAAGACTCTTGAACACTGAAGCTTTCTTT
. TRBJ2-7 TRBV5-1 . CASSPPAATEQYF TGCGCCAGCAGCCCCCCTGCGGCTACCGAGCAGTACTTC
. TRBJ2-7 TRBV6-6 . CASSIGRKYEQYF TGTGCCAGCAGTATCGGACGGAAATACGAGCAGTACTTC
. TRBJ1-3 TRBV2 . CASTGGFSGNTIYF TGTGCCAGCACCGGGGGGTTCTCTGGAAACACCATATATTTT
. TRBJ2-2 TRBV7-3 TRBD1 CASSGQGRELFF TGTGCCAGCAGCGGACAGGGCCGGGAGCTGTTTTTT
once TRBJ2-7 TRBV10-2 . CASKDSSSYEQYF TGCGCCAGCAAGGACAGTAGCTCCTACGAGCAGTACTTC
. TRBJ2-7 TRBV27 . CASSTALIPPHEQYF TGTGCCAGCAGCACTGCCCTGATCCCCCCCCACGAGCAGTACTTC
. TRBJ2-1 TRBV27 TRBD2 CASSSLPASGNKREQFF TGTGCCAGCAGTTCCCTCCCCGCTAGCGGGAATAAACGTGAGCAGTTCTTC
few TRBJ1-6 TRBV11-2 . CASSRSYNSPLHF TGTGCCAGCAGCCGCTCCTATAATTCACCCCTCCACTTT
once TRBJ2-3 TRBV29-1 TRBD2 CSHDAGGIDTQYF TGCAGTCACGACGCGGGAGGGATAGATACGCAGTATTTT
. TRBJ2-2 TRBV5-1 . CASSITGIMNTGELFF TGCGCCAGCAGCATTACAGGGATTATGAACACCGGGGAGCTGTTTTTT
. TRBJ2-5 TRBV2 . CASSTGLQETQYF TGTGCCAGCAGTACAGGACTACAAGAGACCCAGTACTTC
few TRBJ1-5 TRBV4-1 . CASSRGSNQPQHF TGCGCCAGCAGCCGGGGGAGCAATCAGCCCCAGCATTTT
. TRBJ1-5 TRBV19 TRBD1 CASRGTGTYGQPQHF TGTGCCAGTAGAGGGACAGGGACTTATGGCCAGCCCCAGCATTTT
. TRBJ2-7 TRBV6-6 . CASTSGYYEQYF TGTGCCAGCACCTCGGGCTACTACGAGCAGTACTTC
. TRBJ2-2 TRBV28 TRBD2 CASSRGLAGGSGELFF TGTGCCAGCAGCCGGGGACTAGCGGGAGGGTCTGGGGAGCTGTTTTTT
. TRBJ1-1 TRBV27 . CASSLVGGRTEAFF TGTGCCAGCAGTTTAGTAGGGGGTCGCACTGAAGCTTTCTTT
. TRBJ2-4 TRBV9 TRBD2 CASSILAGGPENIQYF TGTGCCAGCAGCATACTAGCGGGAGGGCCTGAGAACATTCAGTACTTC
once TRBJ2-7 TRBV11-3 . CASSLTGYEQYF TGTGCCAGCAGCTTAACTGGCTACGAGCAGTACTTC
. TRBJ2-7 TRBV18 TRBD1 CASSPPQGVYEQYF TGTGCCAGCTCACCACCCCAGGGGGTCTACGAGCAGTACTTC
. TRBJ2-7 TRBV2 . CASVAYRDSYEQYF TGTGCCAGCGTCGCATACCGAGACTCCTACGAGCAGTACTTC
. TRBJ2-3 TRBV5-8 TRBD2 CASSWTGGLAGVDTQYF TGTGCCAGCAGCTGGACGGGGGGACTAGCGGGAGTAGATACGCAGTATTTT
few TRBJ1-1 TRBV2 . CASSWILSNTEAFF TGTGCCAGCAGTTGGATCTTATCGAACACTGAAGCTTTCTTT
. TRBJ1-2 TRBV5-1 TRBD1 CASSPGQGENYGYTF TGCGCCAGCAGCCCGGGACAGGGTGAGAACTATGGCTACACCTTC
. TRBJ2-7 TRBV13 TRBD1 CASSIPGQVYEQYF TGTGCCAGCAGCATTCCGGGACAGGTCTACGAGCAGTACTTC
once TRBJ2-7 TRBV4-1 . CASSQEIYLGEQYF TGCGCCAGCAGCCAAGAAATTTATCTGGGCGAGCAGTACTTC
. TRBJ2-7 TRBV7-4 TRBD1 CASSLSRTGISYEQYF TGTGCCAGCAGCTTAAGTAGGACAGGGATCTCCTACGAGCAGTACTTC
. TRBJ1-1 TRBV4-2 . CASSQRDEASF TGTGCCAGCAGCCAGAGGGATGAAGCTTCCTTT
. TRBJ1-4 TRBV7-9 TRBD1 CASSLVQGRREKLFF TGTGCCAGCAGCTTAGTACAGGGGAGACGTGAAAAACTGTTTTTT